The present T cell receptor beta chain was sequenced within a study of blood T cell repertoires in COVID-19. In the study overall: Whether acute or convalescent, the COVID-19 samples came from the United States, Italy and Spain. PBMCs, B-cell-depleted T cells, or T cells provided the cDNA or gDNA that made up the material.

Authors' data handling: Estimation of nucleated cell counts was performed using reference gene primer amplification. The data were produced by immunoSEQ multiplex PCR, yet TCRdb's version contains in-frame clones alone and is incomplete. The DNA gave D and trimming, while V, J and clone size come from that table. The data hold around 300,000 clones, with 85% observed a single time. The CDR3 loop spans 13 amino acids. V was shortened by 3 bases and J by 6 bases, with 11 bases between the two germline ends. Germline lookup yields CDR1 MGHDK and CDR2 SYGVNS. This TCR was recovered from a human donor in a cohort sampled during active COVID-19. The sequenced sample was peripheral blood. This sequence joins TRBV25-1 and TRBJ1-1, with D possibly matching TRBD1 (6 bases). The CDR3 spells CASSDRGRAEAFF. DNA of the CDR3: TGTGCCAGCAGTGACAGGGGCAGGGCTGAAGCTTTCTTT.